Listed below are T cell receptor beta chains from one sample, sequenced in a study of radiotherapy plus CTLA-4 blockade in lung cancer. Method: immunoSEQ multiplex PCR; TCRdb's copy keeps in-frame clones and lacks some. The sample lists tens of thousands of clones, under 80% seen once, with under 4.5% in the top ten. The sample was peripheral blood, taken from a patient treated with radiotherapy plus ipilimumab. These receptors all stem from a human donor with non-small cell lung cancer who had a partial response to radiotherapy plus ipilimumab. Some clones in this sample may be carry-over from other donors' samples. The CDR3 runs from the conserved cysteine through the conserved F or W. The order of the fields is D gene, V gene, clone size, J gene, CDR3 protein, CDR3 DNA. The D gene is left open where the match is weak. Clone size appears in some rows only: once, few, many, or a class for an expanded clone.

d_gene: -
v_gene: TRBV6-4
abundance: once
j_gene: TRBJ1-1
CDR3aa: CASTSEAVVAFF
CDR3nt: TGTGCCAGCACGTCGGAGGCGGTTGTGGCTTTCTTT

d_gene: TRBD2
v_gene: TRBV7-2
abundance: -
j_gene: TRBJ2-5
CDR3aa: CASSLGSGLAGGPTQYF
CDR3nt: TGTGCCAGCAGCTTAGGTTCGGGACTAGCGGGGGGGCCGACCCAGTACTTC

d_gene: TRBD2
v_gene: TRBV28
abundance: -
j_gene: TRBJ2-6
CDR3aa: CASSFAPSGRAYGANVLTF
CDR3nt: TGTGCCAGCAGTTTCGCCCCTAGCGGGAGGGCCTATGGGGCCAACGTCCTGACTTTC

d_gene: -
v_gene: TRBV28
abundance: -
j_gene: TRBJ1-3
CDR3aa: CASSLGHRGRGQYF
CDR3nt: TGTGCCAGCAGCCTGGGACACCGGGGTCGGGGTCAGTATTTT

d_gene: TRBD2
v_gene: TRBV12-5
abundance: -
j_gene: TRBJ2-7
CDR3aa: CASGYWGRASSEQYF
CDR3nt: TGTGCTAGTGGTTACTGGGGGAGGGCCTCCTCTGAGCAGTACTTC

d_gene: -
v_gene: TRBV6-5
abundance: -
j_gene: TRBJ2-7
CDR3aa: CASSPYQGYEQYF
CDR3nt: TGTGCCAGCAGCCCCTATCAGGGCTACGAGCAGTACTTC

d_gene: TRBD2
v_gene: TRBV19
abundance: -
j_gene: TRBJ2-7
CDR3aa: CASSIGGGGSEYEQYF
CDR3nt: TGTGCCAGTAGTATAGGTGGCGGCGGGAGTGAATACGAGCAGTACTTC

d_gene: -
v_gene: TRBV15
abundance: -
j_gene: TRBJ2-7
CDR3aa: CATSRDGTGREQYF
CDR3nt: TGTGCCACCAGCAGAGATGGTACAGGGCGCGAGCAGTACTTC

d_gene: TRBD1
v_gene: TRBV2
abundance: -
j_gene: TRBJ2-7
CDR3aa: CASTPDRVVAEQYF
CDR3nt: TGTGCCAGCACACCGGACAGGGTTGTCGCCGAGCAGTACTTC

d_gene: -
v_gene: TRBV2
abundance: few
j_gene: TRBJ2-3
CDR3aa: CASRTGTWYTDTQYF
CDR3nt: TGTGCCAGCAGAACCGGGACATGGTACACAGATACGCAGTATTTT

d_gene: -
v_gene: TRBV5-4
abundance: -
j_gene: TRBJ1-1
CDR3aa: CASSLDRQVGVMNTEAFF
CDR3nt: TGTGCCAGCAGCTTGGACCGACAGGTAGGGGTCATGAACACTGAAGCTTTCTTT

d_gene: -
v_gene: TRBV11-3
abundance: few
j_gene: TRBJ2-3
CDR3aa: CASSLSQSTDTQYF
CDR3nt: TGTGCCAGCAGCTTATCCCAGAGCACAGATACGCAGTATTTT

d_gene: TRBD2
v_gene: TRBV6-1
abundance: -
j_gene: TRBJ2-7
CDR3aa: CASRFSGGSEQYF
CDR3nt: TGTGCCAGCAGATTTAGCGGGGGGAGTGAGCAGTACTTC

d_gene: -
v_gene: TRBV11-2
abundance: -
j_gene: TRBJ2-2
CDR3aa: CASSQGGPGELFF
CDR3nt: TGTGCCAGCAGCCAGGGGGGCCCCGGGGAGCTGTTTTTT

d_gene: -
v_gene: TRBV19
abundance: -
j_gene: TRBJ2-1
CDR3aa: CASISQYEQFF
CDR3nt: TGTGCCAGTATCTCACAGTACGAGCAGTTCTTC

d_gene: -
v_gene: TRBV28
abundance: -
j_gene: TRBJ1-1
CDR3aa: CASSLVRDWTEAFF
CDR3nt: TGTGCCAGCAGTTTGGTCCGGGATTGGACTGAAGCTTTCTTT